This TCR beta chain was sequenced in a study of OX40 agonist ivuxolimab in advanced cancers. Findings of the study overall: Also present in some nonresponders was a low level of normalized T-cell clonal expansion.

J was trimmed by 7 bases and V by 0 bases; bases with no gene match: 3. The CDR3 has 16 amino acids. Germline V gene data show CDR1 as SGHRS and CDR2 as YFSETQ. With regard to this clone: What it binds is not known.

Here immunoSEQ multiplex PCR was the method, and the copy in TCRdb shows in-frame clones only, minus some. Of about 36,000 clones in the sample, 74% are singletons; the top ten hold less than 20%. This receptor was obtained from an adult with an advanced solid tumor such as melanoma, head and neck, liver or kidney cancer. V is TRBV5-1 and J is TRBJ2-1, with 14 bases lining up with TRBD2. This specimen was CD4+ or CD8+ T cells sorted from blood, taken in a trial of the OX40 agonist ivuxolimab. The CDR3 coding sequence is TGCGCCAGCAGCTTGGGAGGGACTAGCGGGGGAAATGAGCAGTTCTTC. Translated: CASSLGGTSGGNEQFF.